This TCR beta chain was identified in a study of cytomegalovirus exposure and HLA in healthy donors. Notes on the study in general: An analysis that was carried out later associated 17,000 or so TCR beta sequences with HLA alleles at 0.05 false discovery rate. Among TCR beta chains, those listed as cytomegalovirus-associated numbered 164.

For this clone: Antigen: not known.

V was trimmed by 1 base and J by 2 bases, leaving 11 bases between them. CDR3 length: 15 residues. Germline V lookup: CDR1 LGHNA, CDR2 YSLEER. The PCR made use of 60 Vbeta and 13 Jbeta primers. TCRdb's table, derived via immunoSEQ multiplex PCR, lists solely in-frame clones and lacks some. This table has about 110,000 clones, less than 70% appearing once. The receptor comes from a woman aged 25 to 39 in good health and CMV-seronegative. The gene calls are TRBV4-3 and TRBJ1-2; D perhaps matches TRBD1 (6 bases). Sequencing input: PBMCs. CDR3 amino acids: CASSQVTGLNYGYTF. The CDR3 DNA reads as TGCGCCAGCAGCCAAGTTACAGGGTTAAACTATGGCTACACCTTC.